The 24 T cell receptor beta chains reported below all come from one sample, sequenced in a study of shared clonotypes between healthy human individuals. Libraries were prepared by immunoSEQ multiplex PCR; TCRdb keeps only in-frame clonotypes and omits some of them. In the table there are about 1.1 million clones, 75% to 80% of which are singletons. What was sequenced was memory CD4+ T cells from PBMCs. Described subset: CD45RA-negative fraction. Every receptor here comes from a man aged 18 to 35 in good health. Some clones in this sample may be carry-over from other donors' samples.

The chain has TRBV7-2 and TRBJ2-7; D may be TRBD2 (6 bases). The germline V gene has CDR1 SGHTA and CDR2 FQGNSA. With 4 bases removed from V and 0 bases from J, the gap between germline ends came to 13 bases. The CDR3 loop spans 15 amino acids. The CDR3 DNA reads as TGTGCCAGCAGCTATAGCGGAAGGAGCTCCTACGAGCAGTACTTC. Protein: CASSYSGRSSYEQYF. Supplemented by reference TRBV7-2 and TRBJ2-7, the full variable domain reads GAGVSQSPSNKVTEKGKDVELRCDPISGHTALYWYRQSLGQGLEFLIYFQGNSAPDKSGLPSDRFSAERTGGSVSTLTIQRTQQEDSAVYLCASSYSGRSSYEQYFGPGTRLTVT.

The chain recombines TRBV18 with TRBJ2-7; 9 bases are a match to TRBD1. The CDR3 totals 14 residues. The J segment lost 5 bases and the V segment lost 3 bases, leaving 5 bases of the junction unmatched. Germline V gene lookup returns CDR1 KGHSH and CDR2 LQKENI. CDR3 region: CASSPRDRVNEQYF. In DNA form, the CDR3 reads TGTGCCAGCTCACCCAGGGACAGGGTGAACGAGCAGTACTTC. Complete variable domain (other parts from reference TRBV18 and TRBJ2-7): NAGVMQNPRHLVRRRGQEARLRCSPMKGHSHVYWYRQLPEEGLKFMVYLQKENIIDESGMPKERFSAEFPKEGPSILRIQQVVRGDSAAYFCASSPRDRVNEQYFGPGTRLTVT.

The chain uses TRBV28 and TRBJ1-3, with D possibly being TRBD1 (6 bases). V gave up 5 bases and J gave up 0 bases, with 14 bases separating them. This CDR3 has 16 amino acids. The germline V gene encodes CDR1 MDHEN and CDR2 SYDVKM. The CDR3 nucleotides are TGTGCCAGCAGTGGGGAGAGGGGGGTCTCTGGAAACACCATATATTTT. Translated, it gives CASSGERGVSGNTIYF.

This clone was seen a handful of times. V and J are TRBV5-6 and TRBJ2-5; maybe TRBD1 (5 bases). The V gene's germline CDR1 is SGHDT and CDR2 YYEEEE. The ends were cut back, 6 bases at V and 5 bases at J, with 14 bases in the middle. This CDR3 contains 13 residues. The DNA for the CDR3 is TGTGCCAGCACCCTAGGGGCCGAGGAGACCCAGTACTTC. Amino acids: CASTLGAEETQYF.

The chain couples TRBV6-5 to TRBJ1-3; TRBD1 might be the D (6 bases). The germline V gene encodes CDR1 MNHEY and CDR2 SVGAGI. The CDR3 sequence is 15 residues long. V gave up 2 bases and J gave up 0 bases, with 8 bases separating them. For the CDR3, the DNA is TGTGCCAGCAGTTACCAGGGGTTCTCTGGAAACACCATATATTTT. This sequence encodes CASSYQGFSGNTIYF.

The rearrangement links TRBV20-1 to TRBJ2-7; TRBD1 matches 7 bases. In germline, CDR1 is DFQATT, CDR2 SNEGSKA (reference sequence). This CDR3 contains 11 residues. V shed 4 bases, J shed 6 bases, and the junction held 3 bases outside the gene matches. CDR3 sequence: CSATRQGEQYF. In DNA, the CDR3 is TGCAGTGCTACTAGACAGGGCGAGCAGTACTTC.

The V gene is TRBV7-9, the J gene TRBJ2-3; TRBD1 matches at 7 bases. This CDR3 has 15 amino acids. J lost 3 bases, V lost 5 bases, and 8 bases had no gene match. Per germline, CDR1 SEHNR and CDR2 FQNEAQ (reference sequence). The CDR3 here is CASSPRDSITDTQYF. The CDR3 DNA reads TGTGCCAGCAGCCCACGGGACAGTATAACAGATACGCAGTATTTT. Full variable domain (outside the CDR3, taken from reference TRBV7-9 and TRBJ2-3): DTGVSQNPRHKITKRGQNVTFRCDPISEHNRLYWYRQTLGQGPEFLTYFQNEAQLEKSRLLSDRFSAERPKGSFSTLEIQRTEQGDSAMYLCASSPRDSITDTQYFGPGTRLTVL.

This chain uses TRBV5-6 with TRBJ1-4; D unclear. This CDR3 contains 12 residues. Germline CDR1 SGHDT, CDR2 YYEEEE. Trimming left V 1 base short and J 8 bases short, with 6 bases between. The DNA for the CDR3 is TGTGCCAGCAGCTTGTATACGGAAAAACTGTTTTTT. Protein sequence: CASSLYTEKLFF.

Only a few counts were recorded for this clone. The chain has TRBV5-1 and TRBJ2-5; 8 bases are shared with TRBD2. The CDR3 consists of 17 residues. The J segment lost 4 bases and the V segment lost 1 base, leaving 12 bases of the junction unmatched. Per the germline V gene, CDR1 is SGHRS and CDR2 is YFSETQ. The CDR3 is CASSLKGKEAGVETQYF. CDR3 coding DNA: TGCGCCAGCAGCTTGAAGGGTAAAGAAGCGGGAGTAGAGACCCAGTACTTC. Full variable domain (remainder filled in from reference TRBV5-1 and TRBJ2-5): KAGVTQTPRYLIKTRGQQVTLSCSPISGHRSVSWYQQTPGQGLQFLFEYFSETQRNKGNFPGRFSGRQFSNSRSEMNVSTLELGDSALYLCASSLKGKEAGVETQYFGPGTRLLVL.

Comment on this clone: An end of the junction differs from the germline gene, which may be a read error. The V and J genes are TRBV7-2 and TRBJ2-7; either TRBD1 or TRBD2 may supply D (6 bases each). The germline CDR1 and CDR2 sequences are SGHTA and FQGNSA. This CDR3 region has 13 residues. This chain's CDR3 is CASSLAFDREQYF. The CDR3 DNA reads TGTGCCAGCAGCCTAGCGTTTGACAGGGAGCAGTACTTC.

V and J are TRBV27 and TRBJ2-7, with D perhaps TRBD2 (5 bases). Trimming cost V 8 bases and J 1 base, with 18 bases left between them. This CDR3 has 15 amino acids. The V gene's germline CDR1 is MNHEY and CDR2 SMNVEV (reference sequence). CDR3 amino acids: CASGRRWERSYEQYF. In DNA form, the CDR3 reads TGTGCCAGCGGCCGACGATGGGAGAGGTCCTACGAGCAGTACTTC.

This chain links TRBV5-1 with TRBJ2-7; no clear D. Germline CDR1 reads SGHRS; CDR2 reads YFSETQ. The V gene lost 2 bases and the J gene lost 3 bases, with 9 bases spanning the gap. This CDR3 is 13 amino acids long. The CDR3 region is CASSLRDGYEQYF. The DNA for the CDR3 is TGCGCCAGCAGCTTACGAGACGGCTACGAGCAGTACTTC.

This chain joins TRBV5-1 and TRBJ2-3; D not certain. CDR1 and CDR2 (germline): SGHRS, YFSETQ. The CDR3 runs 14 residues. The V and J ends lost 3 bases and 1 base respectively, with 9 bases between them. The DNA for the CDR3 is TGCGCCAGCAGCTCCGACGGCGGCACAGATACGCAGTATTTT. Protein product: CASSSDGGTDTQYF.

V and J are TRBV6-1 and TRBJ2-7; 13 bases are shared with TRBD2. Germline CDR1 is MNHNS and CDR2 is SASEGT. V trimming: 6 bases; J trimming: 4 bases; junction bases outside the gene matches: 0. This CDR3 contains 13 residues. The CDR3 coding sequence is TGTGCCAGCAGGACTAGCGGGAGGTACGAGCAGTACTTC. Encoded protein: CASRTSGRYEQYF.

This rearrangement joins TRBV10-3 to TRBJ2-7; 11 bases match TRBD1. V shed 0 bases and J 5 bases; nucleotides not matched to a gene: 12. The CDR3 consists of 18 residues. Germline-derived CDR1 and CDR2 are ENHRY and SYGVKD. The CDR3 sequence: CAISESILRTGGPDEQYF. DNA of the CDR3: TGTGCCATCAGTGAGTCAATACTCCGGACAGGGGGCCCGGACGAGCAGTACTTC.

A word on this clone: In the same sample, other DNA sequences code for this CDR3. V gene TRBV6-5 combines with J gene TRBJ1-1; no clear D. The germline V gene encodes CDR1 MNHEY and CDR2 SVGAGI. The length of the CDR3 is 13 residues. Trimming removed 2 bases at V and 4 bases at J, with 8 bases between. The CDR3, as DNA: TGTGCCAGCAGTTACCTCCGGGGCACTGAAGCTTTCTTT. This encodes CASSYLRGTEAFF.

This chain links TRBV13 with TRBJ1-1; TRBD1 matches at 7 bases. The V gene end was trimmed by 5 bases and the J gene end by 1 base; junction bases not matched to a gene: 22. Looked up from germline, CDR1 is PRHDT and CDR2 is FYEKMQ (reference sequence). The CDR3 is made up of 20 amino acids. CDR3: CASSPESLRGRLRRNTEAFF. The DNA for the CDR3 is TGTGCCAGCAGCCCGGAGAGTCTTAGGGGGCGCTTACGGAGGAACACTGAAGCTTTCTTT.

V gene TRBV9 combines with J gene TRBJ2-1; TRBD2 agrees at 7 bases. The CDR3 is 15 residues long. V trimming: 1 base; J trimming: 1 base; junction bases outside the gene matches: 2. CDR1 and CDR2 (germline): SGDLS, YYNGEE. CDR3 DNA sequence: TGTGCCAGCAGCGTATCAGCGGGATCCTACAATGAGCAGTTCTTC. Its translation is CASSVSAGSYNEQFF.

The V and J genes are TRBV7-9 and TRBJ1-2, with TRBD1 matching over 7 bases. The V and J ends lost 6 bases and 5 bases, in that order; junction bases with no gene match: 9. There are 14 residues in the CDR3. Per the germline V gene, CDR1 is SEHNR and CDR2 is FQNEAQ (reference sequence). This CDR3 is CASSSASRGYGYTF. For the CDR3, the DNA is TGTGCCAGCAGTTCCGCTTCCAGGGGGTATGGCTACACCTTC.

A word on this clone: Other DNA sequences of this sample code for an identical CDR3. This chain joins TRBV6-6 and TRBJ2-7; 10 nucleotides line up with TRBD1. Germline V gene data show CDR1 as MNHNY and CDR2 as SVGAGI (reference sequence). V dropped 4 bases and J dropped 2; count of bases not matched to a gene: 2. The CDR3 loop spans 14 amino acids. CDR3 region: CASSSGQGAYEQYF. The CDR3 nucleotides read TGTGCCAGCAGTTCCGGACAGGGGGCCTACGAGCAGTACTTC.

The chain joins TRBV28 to TRBJ1-2; D is perhaps TRBD1 (5 bases). The germline V and J ends were trimmed by 6 bases and 0 bases, with 14 bases remaining between them. The CDR3 has 15 amino acids. Germline V gene lookup returns CDR1 MDHEN and CDR2 SYDVKM. The CDR3 region is CASRVGGGANYGYTF. CDR3 in DNA: TGTGCCAGCAGAGTCGGTGGAGGGGCTAACTATGGCTACACCTTC.

The rearrangement uses TRBV13 and TRBJ1-4, with a possible D match to TRBD1 (5 bases). Trimming took 0 bases from V and 4 from J, leaving 12 bases between them. Germline V gives CDR1 PRHDT, CDR2 FYEKMQ (reference sequence). This CDR3 comprises 16 residues. The CDR3 nucleotides read TGTGCCAGCAGCTTAGGACAGAAAGGGGTTAATGAAAAACTGTTTTTT. This codes for CASSLGQKGVNEKLFF. Supplemented by reference TRBV13 and TRBJ1-4, the full variable domain reads AAGVIQSPRHLIKEKRETATLKCYPIPRHDTVYWYQQGPGQDPQFLISFYEKMQSDKGSIPDRFSAQQFSDYHSELNMSSLELGDSALYFCASSLGQKGVNEKLFFGSGTQLSVL.

The V gene is TRBV4-1, the J gene TRBJ2-1; D unresolved. The germline V gene encodes CDR1 MGHRA and CDR2 YSYEKL. The CDR3 is 15 residues long. V lost 0 bases and J lost 5, with 11 bases in between. CDR3 nucleotides: TGCGCCAGCAGCCAAGATAGGCTTTACGACAATGAGCAGTTCTTC. This encodes CASSQDRLYDNEQFF.

The rearrangement links TRBV29-1 to TRBJ1-2, with D perhaps TRBD1 (6 bases). There are 11 residues in the CDR3. From germline, CDR1 is SQVTM and CDR2 ANQGSEA. The germline V and J ends were trimmed by 4 bases and 8 bases, with 11 bases remaining between them. CDR3 DNA sequence: TGCAGCGTTGTGGGGGCTTCGGGCTACACCTTC. Protein: CSVVGASGYTF. Together with reference TRBV29-1 and TRBJ1-2, the CDR3 gives the full variable domain: SAVISQKPSRDICQRGTSLTIQCQVDSQVTMMFWYRQQPGQSLTLIATANQGSEATYESGFVIDKFPISRPNLTFSTLTVSNMSPEDSSIYLCSVVGASGYTFGSGTRLTVV.